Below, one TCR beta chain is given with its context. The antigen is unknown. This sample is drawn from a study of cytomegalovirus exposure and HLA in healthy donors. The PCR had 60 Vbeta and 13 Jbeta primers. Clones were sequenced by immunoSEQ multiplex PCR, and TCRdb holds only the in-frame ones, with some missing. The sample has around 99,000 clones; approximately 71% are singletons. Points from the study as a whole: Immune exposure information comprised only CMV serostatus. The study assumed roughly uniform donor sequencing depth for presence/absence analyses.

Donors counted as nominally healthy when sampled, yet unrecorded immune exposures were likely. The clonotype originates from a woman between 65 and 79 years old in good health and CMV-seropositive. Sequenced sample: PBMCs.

CDR3 sequence reads: CATSQQAFVAFF. DNA of the CDR3: TGTGCCACCAGTCAGCAGGCCTTTGTAGCTTTCTTT. The gene calls are TRBV15 and TRBJ1-1; unclear D gene. Germline-derived CDR1 and CDR2 are LNHNV and YYDKDF (reference sequence). The CDR3 consists of 12 residues. Deletions cut 6 bases from V and 10 bases from J, with 15 bases between.